This is a list of T cell receptor beta chains from one sample in a study of cytomegalovirus exposure and HLA in healthy donors. The repertoire was sequenced with immunoSEQ multiplex PCR; TCRdb's copy has only in-frame clones and lacks some. The sample records about 150,000 clones, less than 90% being singletons. The sample was PBMCs. The receptors derive from a young man in good health and CMV-seropositive. Both conserved end residues are part of each CDR3. Each record gives: D gene, J gene, clone size, V gene, CDR3 DNA, CDR3 protein. D genes are given only for firm matches. The size of a clone is reported for some rows only, either as once, few or many, or as a class for expanded clones.

TRBD1,TRBJ2-7,.,TRBV6-1,TGTGCCAGCAGTCGGGACAGGGGGTACGAGCAGTACTTC,CASSRDRGYEQYF
.,TRBJ2-3,once,TRBV27,TGTGCCAGCATGCCTCTCCCTAGCGCGATCACAGATACGCAGTATTTT,CASMPLPSAITDTQYF
.,TRBJ1-1,.,TRBV29-1,TGCAGCGTTGTACCGGCAGGCACTGAAGCTTTCTTT,CSVVPAGTEAFF
.,TRBJ2-6,once,TRBV7-9,TGTGCCAGCAGCTGGTCAGGCGGGCCAGGGGCCAACGTCCTGACTTTC,CASSWSGGPGANVLTF
.,TRBJ2-1,.,TRBV7-9,TGTGCCAGCAGCTTAGCGGGAAGGGGGTACAATGAGCAGTTCTTC,CASSLAGRGYNEQFF
TRBD1,TRBJ2-2,.,TRBV5-1,TGCGCCAGCAGCTGGACAGGGGGCCACGACACCGGGGAGCTGTTTTTT,CASSWTGGHDTGELFF
TRBD2,TRBJ2-1,.,TRBV6-5,TGTGCCAGCAGTTACCGTAGCGGGGGGCGGAATGAGCAGTTCTTC,CASSYRSGGRNEQFF
.,TRBJ2-7,once,TRBV6-5,TGTGCCAGCAGCCCAGCGGTAGCAGTATCCTACGAGCAGTACTTC,CASSPAVAVSYEQYF
.,TRBJ1-1,once,TRBV18,TGTGCCAGCTCACTCCGACAGGCTGAAGCTTTCTTT,CASSLRQAEAFF
TRBD1,TRBJ2-5,once,TRBV4-3,TGCGCCAGCAGCCAAGATTGGGACAGGGGATACGAGACCCAGTACTTC,CASSQDWDRGYETQYF
.,TRBJ1-5,once,TRBV27,TGTGCCACCTCGGGACACGCTAGCAATCAGCCCCAGCATTTT,CATSGHASNQPQHF
TRBD1,TRBJ1-5,once,TRBV4-3,TGCGCCAGCAGCGTAACCGGGACAGGGAATGAGCCCCAGCATTTT,CASSVTGTGNEPQHF
.,TRBJ1-1,.,TRBV28,TGTGCCAGCAGTTTACCCCTCCGGGGGGGGGCCACTGAAGCTTTCTTT,CASSLPLRGGATEAFF
TRBD1,TRBJ1-1,.,TRBV5-1,TGCGCCAGCAGCTTGGGAGGGGGCGAGTCTGAAGCTTTCTTT,CASSLGGGESEAFF
.,TRBJ2-7,.,TRBV7-2,TGTGCCAGCAGCTTAGGTGGCACCTCCTACGAGCAGTACTTC,CASSLGGTSYEQYF
TRBD2,TRBJ2-7,.,TRBV4-2,TGTGCCAGCAGTCTAGCGGGAGGTGCCTACGAGCAGTACTTC,CASSLAGGAYEQYF
.,TRBJ2-2,.,TRBV29-1,TGCAGCGCCCTACTGGGGGCAAGGAACACCGGGGAGCTGTTTTTT,CSALLGARNTGELFF
TRBD1,TRBJ1-4,.,TRBV7-9,TGTGCCAGCAGCCCGGGACAGGGAAATGAAAAACTGTTTTTT,CASSPGQGNEKLFF
.,TRBJ1-5,.,TRBV10-1,TGCGCCAGCGAAGACAGCCATAGCAATCAGCCCCAGCATTTT,CASEDSHSNQPQHF
.,TRBJ1-1,.,TRBV4-3,TGCGCCAGCAGCCAAGGTTCGGGCAGGGCGGACACTGAAGCTTTCTTT,CASSQGSGRADTEAFF